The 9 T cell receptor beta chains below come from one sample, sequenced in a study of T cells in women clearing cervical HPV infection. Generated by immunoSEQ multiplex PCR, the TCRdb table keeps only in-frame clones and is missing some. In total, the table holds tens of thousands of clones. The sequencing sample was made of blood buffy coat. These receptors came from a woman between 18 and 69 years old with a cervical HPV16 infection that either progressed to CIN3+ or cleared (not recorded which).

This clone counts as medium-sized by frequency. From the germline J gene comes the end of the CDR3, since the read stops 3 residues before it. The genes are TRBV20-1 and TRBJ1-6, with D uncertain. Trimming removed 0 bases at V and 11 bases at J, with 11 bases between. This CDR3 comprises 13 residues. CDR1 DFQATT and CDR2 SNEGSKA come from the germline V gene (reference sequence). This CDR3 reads CSARDSSGAPLHF. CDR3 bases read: TGCAGTGCTAGAGATAGTTCCGGGGCACCC.

Incomplete CDR3 DNA: TGTGCCAGCAGCTACGGACTAGTCCGCGACGAG. It codes for CASSYGLVRDE. The entire CDR3 sequence reads CASSYGLVRDEQYF. This rearrangement joins TRBV6-2 or TRBV6-3 to TRBJ2-7; 7 nucleotides agree with TRBD2. The read ends 3 residues before the CDR3 terminus; that terminus is restored from the germline J gene. Per the germline V gene, CDR1 is MNHEY and CDR2 is SVGEGT. The V segment lost 6 bases and the J segment 5 bases; nucleotides outside the gene matches: 10. The CDR3 length is 14 residues.

The part of the CDR3 DNA that was read is TGTGCCAGCAGTGACAGGGGGTCTGAA. As protein: CASSDRGSE. The whole CDR3 sequence is CASSDRGSEAFF. The chain has TRBV2 and TRBJ1-1; 7 bases are a match to TRBD1. Read coverage stops 3 residues before the CDR3 terminus; the germline J gene supplies the remainder. The CDR3 length is 12 residues. The J segment lost 6 bases and the V segment lost 3 bases, leaving 1 base of the junction unmatched. Looked up from germline, CDR1 is SNHLY and CDR2 is FYNNEI.

The CDR3: CSASIQSYEQYF. The part of the CDR3 DNA that was read is TGCAGTGCTAGTATACAATCCTACGAG. The chain couples TRBV20-1 to TRBJ2-7; D is ambiguous. Coverage ceases 3 residues before the CDR3 finishes, and the germline J gene fills in the end. Trimming left V 3 bases short and J 1 base short, with 7 bases between. Germline V CDR1 and CDR2: DFQATT, SNEGSKA (reference sequence). This CDR3 has 12 residues.

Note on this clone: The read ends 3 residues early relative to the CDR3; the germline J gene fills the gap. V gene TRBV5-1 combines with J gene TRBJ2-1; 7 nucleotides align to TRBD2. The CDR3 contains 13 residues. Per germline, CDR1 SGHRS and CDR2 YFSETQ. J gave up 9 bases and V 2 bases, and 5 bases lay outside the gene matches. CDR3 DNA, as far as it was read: TGCGCCAGCAGCTTAACTAGCGACGGTGAG. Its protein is CASSLTSDGE. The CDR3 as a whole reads CASSLTSDGEQFF.

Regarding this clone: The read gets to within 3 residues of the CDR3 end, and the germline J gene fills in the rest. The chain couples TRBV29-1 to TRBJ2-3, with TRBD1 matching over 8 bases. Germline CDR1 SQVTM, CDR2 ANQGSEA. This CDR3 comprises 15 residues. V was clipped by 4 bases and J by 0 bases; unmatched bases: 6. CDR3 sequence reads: CSVGVGQVSTDTQYF. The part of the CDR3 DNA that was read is TGCAGCGTTGGGGTGGGACAGGTTAGCACAGATACG.

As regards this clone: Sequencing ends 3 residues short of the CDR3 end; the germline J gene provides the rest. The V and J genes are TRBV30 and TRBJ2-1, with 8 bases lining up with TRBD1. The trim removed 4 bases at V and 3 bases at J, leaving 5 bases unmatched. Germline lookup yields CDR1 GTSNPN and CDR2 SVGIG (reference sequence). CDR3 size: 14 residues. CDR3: CAWNPDRDYNEQFF. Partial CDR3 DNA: TGTGCCTGGAACCCGGACAGGGACTACAATGAG.

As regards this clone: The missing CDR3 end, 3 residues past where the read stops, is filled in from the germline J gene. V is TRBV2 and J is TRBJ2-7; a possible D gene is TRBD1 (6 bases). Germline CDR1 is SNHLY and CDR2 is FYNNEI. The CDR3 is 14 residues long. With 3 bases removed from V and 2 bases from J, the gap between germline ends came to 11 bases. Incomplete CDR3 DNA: TGTGCCAGCAGTGAGGGGACACCCCCCTACGAG. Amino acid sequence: CASSEGTPPYE. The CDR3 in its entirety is CASSEGTPPYEQYF.

The CDR3 reads CASSPPIPGMGETQYF. The part of the CDR3 DNA that was read is TGTGCCAGCTCACCACCGATCCCAGGGATGGGAGAGACG. The chain links TRBV18 to TRBJ2-3, with D possibly called TRBD1 or TRBD2 (5 bases each). The read is 3 residues too short to cover the CDR3 end, so that end is filled in from the germline J gene. Germline V gives CDR1 KGHSH, CDR2 LQKENI. This CDR3 has 16 amino acids.